The 29 T cell receptor beta chains in this list originate from one sample, sequenced in a study of PD-L1 blockade in urothelial cancer. The protocol was immunoSEQ multiplex PCR, while the TCRdb copy is restricted to in-frame clones and leaves out a portion. This sample has about 45,000 clones, with approximately 90% found just once. This sample comprised PBMCs, obtained around atezolizumab (anti-PD-L1) treatment. Source of these receptors: a man at least 80 years old with urothelial cancer.

The chain has TRBV6-4 and TRBJ2-1; 7 bases align to TRBD2. CDR3 length equals 14 residues. V gave up 0 bases and J gave up 8 bases; unmatched junction bases: 4. Germline V gives CDR1 MRHNA, CDR2 SNTAGT. In DNA, the CDR3 is TGTGCCAGCAGTGACTCGGGAGGGCCCTATGAGCAGTTCTTC. Amino acid sequence: CASSDSGGPYEQFF.

The chain combines TRBV13 with TRBJ1-2, with TRBD1 matching over 7 bases. CDR1 is PRHDT, CDR2 FYEKMQ, per germline (reference sequence). The V and J ends lost 4 bases and 3 bases, in that order; junction bases with no gene match: 14. This CDR3 region has 17 residues. The chain's CDR3 is CASSSGAKQGWDYGYTF. The CDR3 nucleotides are TGTGCCAGCAGCTCCGGCGCTAAACAGGGGTGGGACTATGGCTACACCTTC.

This chain connects TRBV13 to TRBJ1-2; unclear D gene. This CDR3 has 15 residues. Looked up from germline, CDR1 is PRHDT and CDR2 is FYEKMQ (reference sequence). Trimming cost V 2 bases and J 7 bases, with 17 bases left between them. In DNA, the CDR3 is TGTGCCAGCAGCTTACAGGCCCGACTCGGGAGTGGCTACACCTTC. Translation: CASSLQARLGSGYTF.

The chain has TRBV14 and TRBJ2-1, with TRBD2 identical over 10 bases. Germline lookup yields CDR1 SGHDN and CDR2 FVKESK. The CDR3 runs 15 residues. V gave up 1 base and J gave up 12 bases; unmatched junction bases: 9. Here the CDR3 reads CASSQAPAGGPPQFF. The CDR3 DNA follows: TGTGCCAGCAGCCAAGCGCCAGCGGGAGGGCCTCCGCAGTTCTTC. The entire variable domain, with the rest obtained from reference TRBV14 and TRBJ2-1, is as follows: EAGVTQFPSHSVIEKGQTVTLRCDPISGHDNLYWYRRVMGKEIKFLLHFVKESKQDESGMPNNRFLAERTGGTYSTLKVQPAELEDSGVYFCASSQAPAGGPPQFFGPGTRLTVL.

V gene TRBV19 combines with J gene TRBJ2-5; 7 bases are shared with TRBD2. This CDR3 contains 15 residues. V trimming: 6 bases; J trimming: 3 bases; junction bases outside the gene matches: 10. The germline V gene encodes CDR1 LNHDA and CDR2 SQIVND (reference sequence). Written as DNA, the CDR3 is TGTGCCAGTAGCTTGGGAGGGAAGGTGGAAGAGACCCAGTACTTC. This gives the protein CASSLGGKVEETQYF.

This chain uses TRBV14 with TRBJ2-1; the match to TRBD2 covers 10 bases. CDR3 length equals 15 residues. With 4 bases clipped from V and 2 bases from J, the junction kept 2 bases outside the gene matches. Germline CDR1 reads SGHDN; CDR2 reads FVKESK. CDR3 DNA sequence: TGTGCCAGCAGCCTGACTAGCGGGCCCTACAATGAGCAGTTCTTC. Protein: CASSLTSGPYNEQFF.

The chain has TRBV6-5 and TRBJ2-7; tentatively, D is TRBD2 (5 bases). This CDR3 is 14 amino acids long. Trimming left V 8 bases short and J 3 bases short, with 17 bases between. Germline V CDR1 and CDR2: MNHEY, SVGAGI. CDR3 protein: CASADPRGSYEQYF. The CDR3 bases are TGTGCCAGCGCAGACCCTCGGGGAAGCTACGAGCAGTACTTC.

The rearrangement uses TRBV5-4 and TRBJ2-3; D is unclear. This CDR3 region has 15 residues. Trimming pared 0 bases from V and 2 bases from J, leaving 10 bases between. From germline, CDR1 is SGHNT and CDR2 YYREEE (reference sequence). The CDR3 DNA sequence: TGTGCCAGCAGCTTGGAACCGGAGCCCACAGATACGCAGTATTTT. Translating gives CASSLEPEPTDTQYF.

J is TRBJ2-3 and V is TRBV4-1; 9 bases are shared with TRBD2. Germline V gene lookup returns CDR1 MGHRA and CDR2 YSYEKL. V was pared by 1 base and J by 7 bases, with 3 bases of the junction left unmatched. This CDR3 comprises 14 residues. CDR3 in DNA: TGCGCCAGCAGCCAAGTTCTAGCGGGAAATACGCAGTATTTT. Its protein is CASSQVLAGNTQYF.

This chain connects TRBV6-5 to TRBJ2-2, with 9 bases aligning to TRBD1. Germline CDR1 and CDR2: MNHEY and SVGAGI. The CDR3 consists of 14 residues. Germline trimming cut 6 bases from V and 7 bases from J; bases unmatched to any gene: 6. DNA of the CDR3: TGTGCCAGCAGAACCGGGACAGGGTTCGGGGAGCTGTTTTTT. Amino acid sequence: CASRTGTGFGELFF.

V gene TRBV18 combines with J gene TRBJ2-1; the match to TRBD2 covers 9 bases. This CDR3 comprises 18 residues. The trim removed 2 bases at V and 12 bases at J, leaving 20 bases unmatched. The germline V gene has CDR1 KGHSH and CDR2 LQKENI. CDR3 protein: CASSPRGESAGGVKRQFF. CDR3 nucleotides: TGTGCCAGCTCACCAAGGGGGGAATCGGCGGGAGGGGTGAAACGGCAGTTCTTC.

The rearrangement links TRBV18 to TRBJ2-2; 9 bases match TRBD1. J was trimmed by 1 base and V by 3 bases; bases with no gene match: 3. Germline V lookup: CDR1 KGHSH, CDR2 LQKENI. The CDR3 totals 16 residues. DNA of the CDR3: TGTGCCAGCTCACCCCGGGGACAGGGGAACACCGGGGAGCTGTTTTTT. Translating gives CASSPRGQGNTGELFF. Filled out from reference TRBV18 and TRBJ2-2, the complete variable domain reads NAGVMQNPRHLVRRRGQEARLRCSPMKGHSHVYWYRQLPEEGLKFMVYLQKENIIDESGMPKERFSAEFPKEGPSILRIQQVVRGDSAAYFCASSPRGQGNTGELFFGEGSRLTVL.

V gene TRBV19 combines with J gene TRBJ1-3; D uncertain. The CDR3 loop spans 16 amino acids. V lost 1 base to trimming and J lost 0 bases, with 10 bases between them. In germline, CDR1 is LNHDA, CDR2 SQIVND (reference sequence). The CDR3 nucleotides read TGTGCCAGTAGTATAGTCCGGGGAAGCTCTGGAAACACCATATATTTT. Protein sequence: CASSIVRGSSGNTIYF.

The gene calls are TRBV7-2 and TRBJ2-7; TRBD1 agrees at 9 bases. CDR3 size: 14 residues. V was pared by 2 bases and J by 5 bases, with 4 bases of the junction left unmatched. Germline CDR1 and CDR2: SGHTA and FQGNSA. The CDR3: CASSLRGQGNEQYF. In DNA, the CDR3 is TGTGCCAGCAGCTTAAGGGGACAGGGCAACGAGCAGTACTTC. The complete variable domain, with remaining parts taken from reference TRBV7-2 and TRBJ2-7, reads GAGVSQSPSNKVTEKGKDVELRCDPISGHTALYWYRQSLGQGLEFLIYFQGNSAPDKSGLPSDRFSAERTGGSVSTLTIQRTQQEDSAVYLCASSLRGQGNEQYFGPGTRLTVT.

The V call is TRBV5-3, the J call TRBJ2-3, with 9 bases lining up with TRBD2. TRBV5-3 is classed as an ORF, of uncertain function. Trimming took 2 bases from V and 2 from J; bases not matched to a gene: 18. This CDR3 spans 20 amino acids. In DNA form, the CDR3 reads TGTGCCAGAAGCTTCTGCCAGGAGGCTGTAGCGGGAGCGCACACAGATACGCAGTATTTT. Translation: CARSFCQEAVAGAHTDTQYF.

The gene calls are TRBV5-1 and TRBJ1-5; TRBD1 is a possible D gene (5 bases). The CDR3 has 11 amino acids. The germline V gene has CDR1 SGHRS and CDR2 YFSETQ. V was cut by 4 bases and J by 11 bases, with 10 bases left in between. This CDR3 reads CASSVGGAQHF. As DNA, the CDR3 is TGCGCCAGCAGCGTCGGGGGGGCCCAGCATTTT.

The chain has TRBV6-6 and TRBJ1-2; TRBD1 matches 7 bases. Germline V gene lookup returns CDR1 MNHNY and CDR2 SVGAGI (reference sequence). The V segment lost 3 bases and the J segment 3 bases; nucleotides outside the gene matches: 1. This CDR3 is built from 13 residues. CDR3 DNA sequence: TGTGCCAGCAGTTATGACAGGGACTATGGCTACACCTTC. Amino acids: CASSYDRDYGYTF.

The chain links TRBV5-1 to TRBJ2-7; no reliable D call. Between the trimmed V and J ends, which lost 2 bases and 6 bases, there was a span of 9 bases. Germline V gene data show CDR1 as SGHRS and CDR2 as YFSETQ. There are 12 residues in the CDR3. The CDR3 spells CASSFNTREQYF. DNA for the CDR3: TGCGCCAGCAGCTTTAACACACGCGAGCAGTACTTC. Complete variable domain (other parts from reference TRBV5-1 and TRBJ2-7): KAGVTQTPRYLIKTRGQQVTLSCSPISGHRSVSWYQQTPGQGLQFLFEYFSETQRNKGNFPGRFSGRQFSNSRSEMNVSTLELGDSALYLCASSFNTREQYFGPGTRLTVT.

The genes are TRBV2 and TRBJ2-2; 8 positions match TRBD1. The length of the CDR3 is 15 residues. In germline, CDR1 is SNHLY, CDR2 FYNNEI. V lost 6 bases to trimming and J lost 2 bases; unmatched junction nucleotides: 5. The CDR3 DNA is TGTGCCAGCAGACTGACAGGGGTAAACACCGGGGAGCTGTTTTTT. Its protein is CASRLTGVNTGELFF.

V usage is TRBV11-2 and J usage is TRBJ2-5; D gene uncertain. Germline V lookup: CDR1 SGHAT, CDR2 FQNNGV. V was trimmed by 1 base and J by 5 bases, leaving 11 bases between them. CDR3 size: 14 residues. For the CDR3, the DNA is TGTGCCAGCAGCTTAGGGTTCATCAGGGAGACCCAGTACTTC. Amino acids: CASSLGFIRETQYF. Full variable domain (outside the CDR3, taken from reference TRBV11-2 and TRBJ2-5): EAGVAQSPRYKIIEKRQSVAFWCNPISGHATLYWYQQILGQGPKLLIQFQNNGVVDDSQLPKDRFSAERLKGVDSTLKIQPAKLEDSAVYLCASSLGFIRETQYFGPGTRLLVL.

This chain uses TRBV10-1 with TRBJ2-7; possible D gene TRBD2, 7 bases. V was clipped by 9 bases and J by 2 bases, with 20 bases between them. The germline gives CDR1 WNHNN, CDR2 SYGVQD (reference sequence). This CDR3 spans 15 amino acids. CDR3 protein: CASPSSGEGAYEQYF. The CDR3 region has the DNA TGCGCCAGTCCCTCATCAGGGGAGGGAGCCTACGAGCAGTACTTC.

The chain is built from TRBV28 and TRBJ2-6; 9 nucleotides line up with TRBD1. Germline CDR1 MDHEN, CDR2 SYDVKM. This CDR3 has 18 residues. V dropped 6 bases and J dropped 0; count of bases not matched to a gene: 9. CDR3 sequence: CASRFRDRVSSGANVLTF. As DNA, the CDR3 is TGTGCCAGCAGGTTCCGGGACAGGGTTTCCTCTGGGGCCAACGTCCTGACTTTC.

The gene calls are TRBV7-2 and TRBJ2-7; 9 nucleotides line up with TRBD1. The CDR3 sequence is 17 residues long. J lost 1 base, V lost 4 bases, and 11 bases had no gene match. Looked up from germline, CDR1 is SGHTA and CDR2 is FQGNSA. The CDR3 coding sequence is TGTGCCAGCAGCTCGATTGGGGGGGGGACAGGGTCCTACGAGCAGTACTTC. Translated: CASSSIGGGTGSYEQYF.

The genes are TRBV5-5 and TRBJ1-1; no definite D call. Between the trimmed V and J ends, which lost 0 bases and 3 bases, there was a span of 6 bases. The CDR3 sequence is 13 residues long. CDR1 is SGHKS, CDR2 YYEKEE, per germline (reference sequence). The CDR3 reads CASSLGGHTEAFF. The CDR3 region has the DNA TGTGCCAGCAGCTTGGGAGGGCACACTGAAGCTTTCTTT.

The chain uses TRBV5-1 and TRBJ2-3; D is ambiguous. V lost 5 bases and J lost 4, with 14 bases in between. Germline V gene data show CDR1 as SGHRS and CDR2 as YFSETQ. The CDR3 extends over 14 amino acids. The CDR3 protein is CASSSTETADTQYF. The CDR3 DNA follows: TGCGCCAGCAGTTCTACAGAAACGGCAGATACGCAGTATTTT.

A few counts support this clone. V gene TRBV21-1 combines with J gene TRBJ2-7; the D call TRBD2 from the table was never checked on the DNA. TRBV21-1 counts as a pseudogene. The CDR3 has 12 amino acids. In DNA, the CDR3 is TGTGCCAGCAGGAACCGCCGGTACGAGCAGTACTTC. Amino acid sequence: CASRNRRYEQYF.

The gene calls are TRBV28 and TRBJ2-7; 7 bases are a match to TRBD1. Germline CDR1 reads MDHEN; CDR2 reads SYDVKM. The CDR3 runs 14 residues. V dropped 4 bases and J dropped 0; count of bases not matched to a gene: 3. The CDR3 loop is CASSSTGSSYEQYF. The CDR3 coding sequence is TGTGCCAGCAGTTCGACAGGGAGCTCCTACGAGCAGTACTTC.

V and J are TRBV10-3 and TRBJ2-3, with 12 bases identical to TRBD1. The junction had 3 bases not matched to a gene; V was cut back by 4 bases and J by 4 bases. Germline-derived CDR1 and CDR2 are ENHRY and SYGVKD. The CDR3 contains 15 residues. The CDR3 DNA reads TGTGCCATCAGTGCGGGGACAGGGGGCCCAGATACGCAGTATTTT. This gives the protein CAISAGTGGPDTQYF.

This sequence joins TRBV6-5 and TRBJ2-3; TRBD1 matches at 9 bases. The CDR3 is made up of 15 amino acids. Germline V lookup: CDR1 MNHEY, CDR2 SVGAGI. The V and J ends lost 8 bases and 3 bases, in that order; junction bases with no gene match: 9. The CDR3 DNA is TGTGCCAGCCACCCCGGGACAGGGCGTACAGATACGCAGTATTTT. Translating gives CASHPGTGRTDTQYF.